The 2 T cell receptor beta chains reported below all come from one sample, sequenced in a study of T-cell memory formation after mild COVID-19 (dated by TCRdb to the early 2020s). Libraries were constructed by 5' RACE. Sequencing relied on an Illumina NovaSeq 6000. The public reads were quality trimmed at Q25 with fastp and then assembled into clones with MiXCR by TCRdb, keeping productive beta chains. Each CDR3 protein gets just one entry, which takes the most common genes and DNA from the rows behind it. Present in this sample are around 300,000 distinct CDR3 sequences, less than 20% of which were seen just once. The top ten clonotypes cover more than 20% of the sample. The specimen sequenced was PBMCs or a T cell subset sorted from them (not recorded which). All receptors derive from a man between 18 and 35 years old who had mild COVID-19 (a few samples of this study predate the infection). The sample titles of this study are shuffled in the database, so cell type and time point are left out; the donor was told from shared clones.

This clonotype was detected ten times or more. Here the CDR3 reads CASSHIGIWLNEQFF. The CDR3 DNA follows: TGTGCCAGCAGCCACATCGGAATCTGGCTGAATGAGCAGTTCTTC. The rearrangement links TRBV7-2 to TRBJ2-1; D remains ambiguous. The length of the CDR3 is 15 residues. Germline lookup yields CDR1 SGHTA and CDR2 FQGNSA. V dropped 5 bases and J dropped 7 bases, with 18 bases sitting between them.

The J gene is TRBJ1-1, the V gene TRBV20-1; D is ambiguous. Per the germline V gene, CDR1 is DFQATT and CDR2 is SNEGSKA (reference sequence). The CDR3 is made up of 14 amino acids. The V end was cut by 3 bases, the J end by 4 bases, with 15 bases between. The CDR3: CSASLLGRGTEAFF. The CDR3 DNA reads TGCAGTGCTAGTCTACTCGGGCGGGGCACTGAAGCTTTCTTT.